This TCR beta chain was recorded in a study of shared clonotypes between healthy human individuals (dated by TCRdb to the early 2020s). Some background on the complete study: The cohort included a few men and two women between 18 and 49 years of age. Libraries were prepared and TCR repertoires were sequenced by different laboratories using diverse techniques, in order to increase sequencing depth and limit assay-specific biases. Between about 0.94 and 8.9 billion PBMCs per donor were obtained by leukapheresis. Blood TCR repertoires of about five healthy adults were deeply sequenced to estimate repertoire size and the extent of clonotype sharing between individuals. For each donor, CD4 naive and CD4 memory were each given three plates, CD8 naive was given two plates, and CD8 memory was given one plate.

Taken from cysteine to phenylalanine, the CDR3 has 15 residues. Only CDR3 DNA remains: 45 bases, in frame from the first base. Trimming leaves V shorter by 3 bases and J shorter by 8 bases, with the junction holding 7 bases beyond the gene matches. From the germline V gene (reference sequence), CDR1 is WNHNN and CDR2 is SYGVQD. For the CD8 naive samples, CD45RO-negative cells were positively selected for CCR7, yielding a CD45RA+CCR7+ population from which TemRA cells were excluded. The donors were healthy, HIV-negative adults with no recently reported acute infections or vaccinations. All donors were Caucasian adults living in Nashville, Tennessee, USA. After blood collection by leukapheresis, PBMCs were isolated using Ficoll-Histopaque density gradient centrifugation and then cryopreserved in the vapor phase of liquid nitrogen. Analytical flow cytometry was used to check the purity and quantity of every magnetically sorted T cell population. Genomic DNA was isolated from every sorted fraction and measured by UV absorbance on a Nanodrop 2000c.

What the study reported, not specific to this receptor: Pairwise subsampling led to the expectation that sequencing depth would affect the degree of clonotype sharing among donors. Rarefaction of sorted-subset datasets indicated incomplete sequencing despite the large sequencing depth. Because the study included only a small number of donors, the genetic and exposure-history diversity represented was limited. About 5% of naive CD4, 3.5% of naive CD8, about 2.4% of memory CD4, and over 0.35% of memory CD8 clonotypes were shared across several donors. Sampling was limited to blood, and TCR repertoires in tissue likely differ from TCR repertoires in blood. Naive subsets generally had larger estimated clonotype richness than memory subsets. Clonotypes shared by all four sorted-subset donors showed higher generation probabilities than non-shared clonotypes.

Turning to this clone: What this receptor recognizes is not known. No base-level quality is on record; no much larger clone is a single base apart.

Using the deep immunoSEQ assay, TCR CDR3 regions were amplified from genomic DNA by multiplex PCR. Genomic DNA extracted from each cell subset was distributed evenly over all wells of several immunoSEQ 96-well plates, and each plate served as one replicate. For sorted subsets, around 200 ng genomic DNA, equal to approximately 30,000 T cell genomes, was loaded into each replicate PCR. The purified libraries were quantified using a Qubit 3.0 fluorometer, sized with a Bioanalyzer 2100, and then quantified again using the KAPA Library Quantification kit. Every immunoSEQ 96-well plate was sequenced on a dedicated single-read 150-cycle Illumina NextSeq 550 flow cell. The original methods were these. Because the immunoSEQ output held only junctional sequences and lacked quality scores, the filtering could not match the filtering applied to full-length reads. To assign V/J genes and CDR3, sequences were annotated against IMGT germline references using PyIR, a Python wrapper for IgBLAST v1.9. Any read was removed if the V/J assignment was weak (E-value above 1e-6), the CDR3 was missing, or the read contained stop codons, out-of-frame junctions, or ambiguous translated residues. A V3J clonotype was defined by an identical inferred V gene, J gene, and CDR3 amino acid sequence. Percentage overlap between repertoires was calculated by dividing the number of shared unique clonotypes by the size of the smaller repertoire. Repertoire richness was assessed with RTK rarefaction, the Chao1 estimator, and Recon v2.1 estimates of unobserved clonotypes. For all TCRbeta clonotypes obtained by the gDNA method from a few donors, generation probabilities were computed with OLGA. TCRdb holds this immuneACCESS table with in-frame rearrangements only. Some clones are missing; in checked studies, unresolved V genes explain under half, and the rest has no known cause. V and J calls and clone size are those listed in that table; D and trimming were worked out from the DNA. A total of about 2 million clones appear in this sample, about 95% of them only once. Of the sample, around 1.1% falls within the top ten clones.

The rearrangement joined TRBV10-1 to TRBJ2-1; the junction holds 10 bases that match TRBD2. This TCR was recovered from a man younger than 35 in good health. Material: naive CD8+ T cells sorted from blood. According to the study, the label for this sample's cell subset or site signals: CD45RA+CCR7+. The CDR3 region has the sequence CASSDQREGVDEQFF. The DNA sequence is TGCGCCAGCAGTGACCAGCGGGAGGGCGTCGATGAGCAGTTCTTC.